The clone carrying this TCR beta chain has a count of ten or more. No antigen is known for it. This entry belongs to a study of post-analysis software for immune sequencing data. Study results and limitations: Relative to controls, patients had five TRBV segments at higher frequency, with TRBV5-6, TRBV5-1 and TRBV20-1 among these. Samples sharing a preparation batch grouped tightly together when assessed by F measure.

TCR beta cDNA libraries included unique molecular identifiers. Each CDR3 protein is one row after TCRdb ran MiXCR on the PCR reads. The sample lists hundreds of thousands of distinct CDR3 sequences; 36% were seen once. V gave up 0 bases and J gave up 8 bases, with 6 bases separating them. The CDR3 is 12 residues long. The J gene is TRBJ2-3, the V gene TRBV12-3 or TRBV12-4, with D possibly being TRBD2 (6 bases). The sample taken for sequencing was blood. The source is a girl aged 10 to 17 with multiple sclerosis. The CDR3 DNA reads TGTGCCAGCAGTTTAGCGGAGGGTACGCAGTATTTT. Encoded protein: CASSLAEGTQYF.